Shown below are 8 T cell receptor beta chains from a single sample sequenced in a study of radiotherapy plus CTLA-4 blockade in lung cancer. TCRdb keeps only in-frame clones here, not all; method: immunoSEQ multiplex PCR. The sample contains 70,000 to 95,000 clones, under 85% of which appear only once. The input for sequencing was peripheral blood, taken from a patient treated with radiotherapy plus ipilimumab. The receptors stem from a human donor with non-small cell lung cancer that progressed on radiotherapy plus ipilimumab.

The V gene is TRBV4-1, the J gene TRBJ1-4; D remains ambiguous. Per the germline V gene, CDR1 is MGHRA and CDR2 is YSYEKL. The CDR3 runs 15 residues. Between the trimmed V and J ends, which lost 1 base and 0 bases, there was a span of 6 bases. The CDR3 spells CASSQAASTNEKLFF. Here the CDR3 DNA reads TGCGCCAGCAGCCAAGCAGCCTCAACTAATGAAAAACTGTTTTTT.

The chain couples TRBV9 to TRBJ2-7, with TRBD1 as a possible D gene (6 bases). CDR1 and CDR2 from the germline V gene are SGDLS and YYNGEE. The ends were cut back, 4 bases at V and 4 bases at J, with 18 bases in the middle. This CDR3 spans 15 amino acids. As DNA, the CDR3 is TGTGCCAGCAGCCCGCACAGGGCCCCCTTATACGAGCAGTACTTC. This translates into CASSPHRAPLYEQYF. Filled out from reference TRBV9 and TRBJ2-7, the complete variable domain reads DSGVTQTPKHLITATGQRVTLRCSPRSGDLSVYWYQQSLDQGLQFLIQYYNGEERAKGNILERFSAQQFPDLHSELNLSSLELGDSALYFCASSPHRAPLYEQYFGPGTRLTVT.

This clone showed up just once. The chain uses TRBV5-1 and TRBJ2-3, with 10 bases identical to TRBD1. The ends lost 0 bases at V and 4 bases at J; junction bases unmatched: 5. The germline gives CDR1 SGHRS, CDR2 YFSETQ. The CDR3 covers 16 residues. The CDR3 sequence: CASSLAGQGGPDTQYF. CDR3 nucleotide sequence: TGCGCCAGCAGCTTGGCCGGACAGGGGGGCCCAGATACGCAGTATTTT. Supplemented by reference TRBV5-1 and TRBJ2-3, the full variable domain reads KAGVTQTPRYLIKTRGQQVTLSCSPISGHRSVSWYQQTPGQGLQFLFEYFSETQRNKGNFPGRFSGRQFSNSRSEMNVSTLELGDSALYLCASSLAGQGGPDTQYFGPGTRLTVL.

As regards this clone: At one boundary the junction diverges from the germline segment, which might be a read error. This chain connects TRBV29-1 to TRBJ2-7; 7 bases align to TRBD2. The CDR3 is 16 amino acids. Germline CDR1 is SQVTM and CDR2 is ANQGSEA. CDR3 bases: TGCAGCCTCCGTTTCGGGTCTAGCGGATGGGATCCAGAGCAGGACTTC. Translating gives CSLRFGSSGWDPEQDF.

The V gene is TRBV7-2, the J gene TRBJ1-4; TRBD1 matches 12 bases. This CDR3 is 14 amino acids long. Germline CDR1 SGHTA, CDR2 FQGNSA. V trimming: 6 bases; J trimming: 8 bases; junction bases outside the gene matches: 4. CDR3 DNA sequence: TGTGCCAGCAGACCTGGGACAGGGGGCGAAAAACTGTTTTTT. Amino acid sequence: CASRPGTGGEKLFF.

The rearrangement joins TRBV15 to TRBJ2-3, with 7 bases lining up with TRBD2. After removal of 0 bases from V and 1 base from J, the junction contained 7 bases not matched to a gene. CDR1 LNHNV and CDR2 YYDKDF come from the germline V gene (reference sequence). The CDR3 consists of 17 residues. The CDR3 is CATSREPLAEGTDTQYF. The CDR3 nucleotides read TGTGCCACCAGCAGAGAGCCCCTAGCGGAGGGCACAGATACGCAGTATTTT. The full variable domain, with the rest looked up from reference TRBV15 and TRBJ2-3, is DAMVIQNPRYQVTQFGKPVTLSCSQTLNHNVMYWYQQKSSQAPKLLFHYYDKDFNNEADTPDNFQSRRPNTSFCFLDIRSPGLGDTAMYLCATSREPLAEGTDTQYFGPGTRLTVL.

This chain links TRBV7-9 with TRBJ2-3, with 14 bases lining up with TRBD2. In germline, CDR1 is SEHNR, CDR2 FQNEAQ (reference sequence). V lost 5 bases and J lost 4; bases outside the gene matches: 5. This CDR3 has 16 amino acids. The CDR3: CASSRMGLAGADTQYF. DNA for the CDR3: TGTGCCAGCAGCCGTATGGGACTAGCGGGGGCAGATACGCAGTATTTT.

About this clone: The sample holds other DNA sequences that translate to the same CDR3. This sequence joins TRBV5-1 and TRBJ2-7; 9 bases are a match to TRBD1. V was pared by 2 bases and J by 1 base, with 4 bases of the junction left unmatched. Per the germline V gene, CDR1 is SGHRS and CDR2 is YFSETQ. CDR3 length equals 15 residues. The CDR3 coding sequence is TGCGCCAGCAGCTTAGCGGGACAGGGATCCTACGAGCAGTACTTC. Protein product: CASSLAGQGSYEQYF. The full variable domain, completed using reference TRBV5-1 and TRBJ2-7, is KAGVTQTPRYLIKTRGQQVTLSCSPISGHRSVSWYQQTPGQGLQFLFEYFSETQRNKGNFPGRFSGRQFSNSRSEMNVSTLELGDSALYLCASSLAGQGSYEQYFGPGTRLTVT.